This note documents a single T cell receptor beta chain sequence. This clonotype came up many times. Its target antigen remains unknown. No clone much larger than this one lies a single base away; base qualities are absent. This entry belongs to a study of Graves' ophthalmopathy and Graves' hyperthyroidism (dated by TCRdb to about 2018). In terms of the full investigation: Peripheral blood was collected before any treatment was given, at the time of initial diagnosis. To tell Graves' ophthalmopathy apart from Graves' hyperthyroidism, and to predict which patients would progress to ophthalmopathy, the study relied on TCR beta repertoire signatures. In total, 135 blood samples were TCR-sequenced: 43 ophthalmopathy, some 75 hyperthyroidism and roughly 17 hyperthyroidism-to-ophthalmopathy patients. A discovery set of 100 patients (43 ophthalmopathy, just over 55 stable hyperthyroidism) was enrolled to explore V-J signatures distinguishing ophthalmopathy from hyperthyroidism. An independent validation cohort was composed of fewer than 20 hyperthyroidism patients and about 17 patients who later progressed from hyperthyroidism to ophthalmopathy. In about six hyperthyroidism patients, the T-cell repertoires found in thyroid tissue were compared with those found in blood. Following sampling, methimazole starting at 30 mg daily was administered to hyperthyroidism patients, and high-dose intravenous methylprednisolone was administered to ophthalmopathy patients. The 100 discovery patients were divided at random into training and test sets in a 7:3 ratio. Broader findings and caveats from the paper: Most expanded thyroid clonotypes with frequency above 0.001 were also detected in blood, suggesting blood repertoires may reflect the thyroid immune response. In validation, the model predicted ophthalmopathy progression with roughly 68% sensitivity and around 72% specificity; 12 predicted patients were CT-confirmed with GO in a median of about 6.1 months. No statistical method was used to set the sample size in advance, and the investigators knew which group each participant was assigned to. The 13-signature model separated ophthalmopathy from stable hyperthyroidism with approximately 90% sensitivity and approximately 83% specificity in cross-validation, and 80%/75% in the test set.

TCR beta CDR3 regions were amplified from RNA transcripts for repertoire sequencing. HTBI primers and the Qiagen OneStep RT-PCR kit were used in a first-round RT-PCR, which was followed by a second-round multiplex PCR, size selection and purification. The libraries underwent paired-end sequencing with 100 bp reads on an Illumina HiSeq2000. On the authors' methods: SOAPnuke was used to process the reads, removing any read that contained adapters or uncalled bases, had a mean Phred below 15, or lacked an exact match to the constant primer or identifier. High-quality paired reads were merged with COPE v1.2.5. Each unique nucleotide sequence was treated as a clonotype, and MiTCR v1.1 was used to align the clonotypes to the IMGT TRB V, D and J references. Only V-J combinations with frequency above 0.0001 were analysed, covering about 99% of repertoires. A TCR clonal expansion and chaos score per V-J combination was defined as the ratio of F50 clonal expansion to chaos observed in the TCRdist matrix. Welch's t-statistics and random forest were used to reduce the features to about a dozen V-J combinations, which were then used as input to a naive Bayes classifier. The Morisita-Horn index was used to measure how similar the thyroid and blood repertoires were. The public sequencing data were trimmed at Q25 with fastp and processed into clonotypes with MiXCR by TCRdb, which kept only in-frame beta chains. Identical CDR3 proteins give one entry, which carries the most common genes and DNA. These V and J calls derive from TCRdb rather than the authors' analysis. For this sample the table gives hundreds of thousands of distinct CDR3 sequences, of which under 25% were detected only once. Roughly 3% of the sample goes to the ten largest clones.

V is pruned by 5 bases and J by 7 bases, leaving 5 bases of the junction without a gene match. The CDR3 spans 15 residues, from the cysteine through the phenylalanine. This entry keeps only the CDR3 DNA: 45 bases, framed from base 1. A patient counted as having stable hyperthyroidism if there was no progression to ophthalmopathy within 18 months of follow-up. Patients with hyperthyroidism were aged 18 to 65 years, had been newly diagnosed, and had a disease duration of less than 2 months. Patients with other autoimmune diseases, uncontrolled infections, pregnancy or lactation were excluded. Diagnosis relied on clinical symptoms, serum thyroxine, TRAb, thyroid ultrasound and orbital computed tomography. PBMCs were isolated from about 10 ml of fresh peripheral blood by Ficoll-Paque density gradient centrifugation. Trizol reagent was used to extract the total RNA, and its quality was then checked on an Agilent 2100 Bioanalyzer.

The sequence joins TRBV12-3 or TRBV12-4 to TRBJ1-6, and TRBD1 aligns with 10 junction nucleotides. The receptor was derived from a woman aged 18-30 years with stable Graves' hyperthyroidism. Donor details come from another sample of the same person, matched by shared clones. The sequencing input was peripheral blood. The nucleotide sequence reads as follows: TGTGCCAGCAGTCCAGGGACAGGGGACAATTCACCCCTCCACTTT. Translated, it gives CASSPGTGDNSPLHF.